This T cell receptor beta chain came from a study of T cell responses to AZD1222 COVID-19 vaccine. Whole-study findings and limits: Nearly half of spike-specific TCRs reportedly target variant regions that are unmutated in the B.1.351 and B.1.1.7 variants. Rises in breadth and depth of Spike-specific TCRs came after two AZD1222 doses. Donors were chiefly white British, with a greater number of females, and clonal diversity was perhaps underestimated. Baseline testing showed seropositivity in only six or seven AZD1222 recipients.

Trimming cost V 4 bases and J 2 bases; bases outside gene matches: 14. Per the germline V gene, CDR1 is MDHEN and CDR2 is SYDVKM. The CDR3 runs 18 residues. Sequenced by immunoSEQ multiplex PCR; TCRdb stores in-frame clones only, minus some. Of 170,000 or so clones listed, roughly 87% were seen once; the top ten hold less than 3%. With respect to this clone: Its antigen is undetermined.

The rearrangement links TRBV28 to TRBJ2-3, with 8 bases fitting TRBD1. The input for sequencing was peripheral blood, taken on day 0 of AZD1222 vaccination. This TCR derives from an adult in good health. The CDR3 nucleotides are TGTGCCAGCAGTTCATATTGGACAGGGAATCCAGTCACAGATACGCAGTATTTT. Protein sequence: CASSSYWTGNPVTDTQYF.